One sample yielded the 30 T cell receptor beta chains listed below, sequenced in a study of a mutant IDH1 vaccine in newly diagnosed glioma. Only in-frame clones appear in the TCRdb table, and some are missing; sequencing was by immunoSEQ multiplex PCR. This sample has about 58,000 clones, with around 81% found just once. As to time point: week 35, safety follow-up. All doses held 300 ug of mutant IDH1 20-mer peptide, with topical imiquimod. These TCRs' antigens remain unknown. Sequences were derived from PBMCs, sampled from a glioma patient whose treatment included an IDH1 peptide vaccine. Source of these receptors: a man in his forties or fifties with glioma.

V usage is TRBV10-1 and J usage is TRBJ1-1; 7 nucleotides match TRBD1. J lost 0 bases, V lost 2 bases, and 9 bases had no gene match. CDR1 is WNHNN, CDR2 SYGVQD, per germline (reference sequence). This CDR3 comprises 17 residues. The CDR3 DNA is TGCGCCAGCAGTGAGCCCTCCCGGACAGGCTTGAACACTGAAGCTTTCTTT. It is translated as CASSEPSRTGLNTEAFF.

The chain links TRBV10-3 to TRBJ2-5, with TRBD1 identical over 9 bases. Matching the DNA end better, TRBJ2-7 makes the J call doubtful. There are 14 residues in the CDR3. Germline lookup yields CDR1 ENHRY and CDR2 SYGVKD. CDR3: CATLGQGGSYEQYF. The CDR3 DNA follows: TGTGCCACGCTGGGACAGGGAGGCTCCTACGAGCAGTACTTC.

This clone was observed once. This chain's CDR3 is CASSFGAGVNTGELFF. The CDR3 nucleotides read TGTGCCAGCAGCTTTGGGGCAGGGGTTAACACCGGGGAGCTGTTTTTT. The chain uses TRBV11-3 and TRBJ2-2; D is perhaps TRBD1 (6 bases). Germline V CDR1 and CDR2: SGHNT, YENEEA. The CDR3 covers 16 residues. Trimming left V 3 bases short and J 2 bases short, with 13 bases between.

The chain has TRBV6-5 and TRBJ2-7; 9 bases line up with TRBD2. The CDR3 totals 14 residues. Germline V gene lookup returns CDR1 MNHEY and CDR2 SVGAGI. Unmatched junction bases numbered 7, after V lost 10 bases and J lost 0 bases. CDR3 sequence reads: CATGRREGSYEQYF. The CDR3 coding sequence is TGTGCCACCGGGCGGCGGGAGGGCTCCTACGAGCAGTACTTC.

The chain couples TRBV5-1 to TRBJ2-5; perhaps TRBD2 as D (6 bases). V lost 1 base to trimming and J lost 4 bases, with 8 bases between them. Germline assignment: CDR1 SGHRS and CDR2 YFSETQ. This CDR3 contains 13 residues. The CDR3 sequence is CASSLSGGETQYF. The CDR3 region has the DNA TGCGCCAGCAGCTTGTCCGGGGGAGAGACCCAGTACTTC. Drawing the rest from reference TRBV5-1 and TRBJ2-5, the complete variable domain is KAGVTQTPRYLIKTRGQQVTLSCSPISGHRSVSWYQQTPGQGLQFLFEYFSETQRNKGNFPGRFSGRQFSNSRSEMNVSTLELGDSALYLCASSLSGGETQYFGPGTRLLVL.

This clone turned up a few times. V usage is TRBV9 and J usage is TRBJ2-5, with D unresolved. Trimming took 0 bases from V and 1 from J, leaving 10 bases between them. This CDR3 contains 15 residues. Germline V gene data show CDR1 as SGDLS and CDR2 as YYNGEE. CDR3 DNA: TGTGCCAGCAGCGTAGCTACAGTAAGCCAAGAGACCCAGTACTTC. Protein: CASSVATVSQETQYF.

CDR3 sequence reads: CASSPPSGRNYNEQFF. The CDR3 DNA follows: TGTGCCAGCAGCCCTCCTAGCGGGAGGAACTACAATGAGCAGTTCTTC. The chain employs TRBV5-4 and TRBJ2-1; TRBD2 matches at 11 bases. Unmatched junction bases numbered 6, after V lost 4 bases and J lost 3 bases. CDR1 and CDR2 from the germline V gene are SGHNT and YYREEE (reference sequence). The CDR3 loop spans 16 amino acids.

The CDR3 DNA is TGTGCCAGCAGCCCCCTAGGCAGGGGGACTGAAGCTTTCTTT. Amino acids: CASSPLGRGTEAFF. The V and J genes are TRBV9 and TRBJ1-1; 7 bases map to TRBD1. The CDR3 length is 14 residues. V shed 4 bases, J shed 5 bases, and the junction held 8 bases outside the gene matches. Looked up from germline, CDR1 is SGDLS and CDR2 is YYNGEE.

The gene calls are TRBV19 and TRBJ1-1; D gene unclear. The V end lost 7 bases, the J end lost 4 bases, and 13 bases lay between the germline ends. The CDR3 covers 13 residues. Germline V CDR1 and CDR2: LNHDA, SQIVND (reference sequence). This chain's CDR3 is CASTSDLGTEAFF. The DNA of the CDR3 is TGTGCCAGTACCTCGGACCTGGGCACTGAAGCTTTCTTT.

This sequence joins TRBV14 and TRBJ1-2; a possible D gene is TRBD1 (6 bases). The CDR3 is 15 residues long. Trimming cost V 0 bases and J 4 bases, with 12 bases left between them. CDR1 is SGHDN, CDR2 FVKESK, per germline. CDR3 in amino acids: CASSQDRQAVYGYTF. As DNA, the CDR3 is TGTGCCAGCAGCCAAGATAGACAGGCGGTCTATGGCTACACCTTC. Filled out from reference TRBV14 and TRBJ1-2, the complete variable domain reads EAGVTQFPSHSVIEKGQTVTLRCDPISGHDNLYWYRRVMGKEIKFLLHFVKESKQDESGMPNNRFLAERTGGTYSTLKVQPAELEDSGVYFCASSQDRQAVYGYTFGSGTRLTVV.

This clone was detected only a few times. V and J are TRBV15 and TRBJ2-3; the match to TRBD1 covers 9 bases. Germline V gene lookup returns CDR1 LNHNV and CDR2 YYDKDF (reference sequence). The CDR3 contains 15 residues. Trimming took 0 bases from V and 4 from J; bases not matched to a gene: 2. DNA for the CDR3: TGTGCCACCAGCAGAGAAAGACAGGGGGCAGATACGCAGTATTTT. Its translation: CATSRERQGADTQYF. The whole variable domain, filled in from reference TRBV15 and TRBJ2-3, reads DAMVIQNPRYQVTQFGKPVTLSCSQTLNHNVMYWYQQKSSQAPKLLFHYYDKDFNNEADTPDNFQSRRPNTSFCFLDIRSPGLGDTAMYLCATSRERQGADTQYFGPGTRLTVL.

This rearrangement joins TRBV7-8 to TRBJ1-1; no clear D. Germline V gene lookup returns CDR1 SGHVS and CDR2 FQNEAQ. The ends were cut back, 2 bases at V and 1 base at J, with 5 bases in the middle. CDR3 length: 13 residues. CDR3 bases: TGTGCCAGCAGCTTATTGAGGAACACTGAAGCTTTCTTT. Translating it yields CASSLLRNTEAFF.

This chain connects TRBV19 to TRBJ2-1; D gene uncertain. V lost 0 bases to trimming and J lost 0 bases, with 9 bases between them. The CDR3 consists of 16 residues. Per germline, CDR1 LNHDA and CDR2 SQIVND (reference sequence). The CDR3 region is CASSIDSSSSYNEQFF. As DNA, the CDR3 is TGTGCCAGTAGTATAGATTCCTCAAGCTCCTACAATGAGCAGTTCTTC.

The chain combines TRBV28 with TRBJ1-2; maybe TRBD1 (6 bases). The CDR3 loop spans 16 amino acids. Germline CDR1 reads MDHEN; CDR2 reads SYDVKM. V shed 3 bases and J shed 7 bases, with 21 bases lying between them. CDR3 loop: CASSLTSGGASVGYTF. CDR3 bases: TGTGCCAGCAGTTTGACGTCGGGGGGCGCGTCGGTTGGCTACACCTTC.

V gene TRBV25-1 combines with J gene TRBJ2-7; unclear D gene. The CDR3 spans 11 residues. The germline V gene encodes CDR1 MGHDK and CDR2 SYGVNS. The V end lost 3 bases, the J end lost 3 bases, and 3 bases lay between the germline ends. CDR3 sequence reads: CASSEGYEQYF. DNA for the CDR3: TGTGCCAGCAGTGAGGGCTACGAGCAGTACTTC.

This clone is a singleton in its sample. The chain recombines TRBV7-2 with TRBJ2-3; perhaps TRBD1 as D (5 bases). Germline-derived CDR1 and CDR2 are SGHTA and FQGNSA. V shed 1 base and J shed 2 bases, with 13 bases lying between them. This CDR3 comprises 16 residues. DNA for the CDR3: TGTGCCAGCAGCTTAGAAGGGGTTGGGGCCACAGATACGCAGTATTTT. Amino acids: CASSLEGVGATDTQYF.

The chain couples TRBV6-5 to TRBJ2-3; D unclear. The CDR3 spans 14 residues. The germline V and J ends were trimmed by 6 bases and 5 bases, with 15 bases remaining between them. Germline CDR1 is MNHEY and CDR2 is SVGAGI. The CDR3 here is CASSPRPTGDTQYF. The CDR3 bases are TGTGCCAGCAGCCCTCGCCCGACTGGAGATACGCAGTATTTT.

The chain employs TRBV5-4 and TRBJ2-3, with a tentative D call TRBD1 (5 bases). CDR1 is SGHNT and CDR2 is YYREEE in the germline V gene (reference sequence). V lost 4 bases, J lost 4 bases, and 16 bases lay in between. The CDR3 runs to 15 residues. The chain's CDR3 is CASSPRRAEPDTQYF. The CDR3 DNA sequence: TGTGCCAGCAGCCCCCGCAGGGCCGAACCAGATACGCAGTATTTT. Full variable domain (outside the CDR3, taken from reference TRBV5-4 and TRBJ2-3): ETGVTQSPTHLIKTRGQQVTLRCSSQSGHNTVSWYQQALGQGPQFIFQYYREEENGRGNFPPRFSGLQFPNYSSELNVNALELDDSALYLCASSPRRAEPDTQYFGPGTRLTVL.

The chain has TRBV4-2 and TRBJ2-2, with TRBD2 matching 10 bases. Per germline, CDR1 LGHNA and CDR2 YNFKEQ. CDR3 length: 19 amino acids. With 1 base clipped from V and 1 base from J, the junction kept 9 bases outside the gene matches. The CDR3 coding sequence is TGTGCCAGCAGCCAAGGGGAGGCTAGCGGGGGATTGAACACCGGGGAGCTGTTTTTT. Translating it yields CASSQGEASGGLNTGELFF.

The chain is built from TRBV18 and TRBJ2-5, with D unclear. The germline V gene has CDR1 KGHSH and CDR2 LQKENI. Trimming took off 1 base at V and 1 base at J, with 13 bases between the two ends. This CDR3 contains 16 residues. DNA for the CDR3: TGTGCCAGCTCACCACTGTTTGTACAACTCCAAGAGACCCAGTACTTC. As protein: CASSPLFVQLQETQYF.

V usage is TRBV2 and J usage is TRBJ1-2; the D gene is possibly TRBD1 (5 bases). Germline V CDR1 and CDR2: SNHLY, FYNNEI. The CDR3 has 15 residues. Trimming stripped 2 bases from V and 5 bases from J, with 15 bases between. This CDR3 is CASSESAGLGYGYTF. DNA for the CDR3: TGTGCCAGCAGTGAAAGTGCAGGGCTAGGATATGGCTACACCTTC.

The chain employs TRBV6-5 and TRBJ1-3; maybe TRBD1 (6 bases). The CDR3 has 15 amino acids. Germline loops: CDR1 MNHEY, CDR2 SVGAGI. V was cut by 6 bases and J by 0 bases, with 12 bases left in between. The CDR3 loop reads CASRSTGSSGNTIYF. The CDR3 region has the DNA TGTGCCAGCAGATCCACAGGGAGCTCTGGAAACACCATATATTTT.

The V and J genes are TRBV10-2 and TRBJ2-7; weak D call: TRBD1 (5 bases). Germline loops: CDR1 WSHSY, CDR2 SAAADI. This CDR3 region has 12 residues. The CDR3 is CACGHGVYEQYF. In DNA form, the CDR3 reads TGCGCTTGCGGACACGGAGTTTACGAGCAGTACTTC.

The V call is TRBV7-2, the J call TRBJ2-7; 7 nucleotides align to TRBD2. The CDR3 is 15 amino acids. The junction had 7 bases not matched to a gene; V was cut back by 5 bases and J by 0 bases. Germline V gene data show CDR1 as SGHTA and CDR2 as FQGNSA. The CDR3 loop is CASSRLADLSYEQYF. In DNA, the CDR3 is TGTGCCAGCAGCCGCCTAGCGGACCTCTCCTACGAGCAGTACTTC. The full variable domain, rest sourced from reference TRBV7-2 and TRBJ2-7, is GAGVSQSPSNKVTEKGKDVELRCDPISGHTALYWYRQSLGQGLEFLIYFQGNSAPDKSGLPSDRFSAERTGGSVSTLTIQRTQQEDSAVYLCASSRLADLSYEQYFGPGTRLTVT.

The chain links TRBV20-1 to TRBJ2-7; D uncertain. Germline assignment: CDR1 DFQATT and CDR2 SNEGSKA (reference sequence). V was clipped by 6 bases and J by 6 bases, with 12 bases between them. CDR3 length: 11 residues. Here the CDR3 reads CSAVRRFEQYF. As DNA, the CDR3 is TGCAGTGCGGTCCGAAGGTTCGAGCAGTACTTC.

The chain uses TRBV18 and TRBJ2-7, with D hard to call. Trimming shortened V by 6 bases and J by 2 bases, and 8 bases separated the two germline ends. Per germline, CDR1 KGHSH and CDR2 LQKENI. The CDR3 consists of 12 residues. DNA of the CDR3: TGTGCCAGCTCGCCGGACCCCTACGAGCAGTACTTC. This sequence encodes CASSPDPYEQYF.

The chain combines TRBV27 with TRBJ2-1; 7 bases align to TRBD1. Losses at the gene ends were 1 base for V and 2 bases for J; bases not matched to a gene: 5. Germline lookup yields CDR1 MNHEY and CDR2 SMNVEV (reference sequence). This CDR3 has 16 residues. This CDR3 reads CASSLYRGLAYNEQFF. The CDR3 region has the DNA TGTGCCAGCAGTTTATATAGGGGGCTAGCCTACAATGAGCAGTTCTTC.

This rearrangement joins TRBV28 to TRBJ1-4; 9 bases agree with TRBD1. The V gene's germline CDR1 is MDHEN and CDR2 SYDVKM. This CDR3 has 19 residues. V was clipped by 3 bases and J by 7 bases; unmatched bases: 18. The chain's CDR3 is CASSFYSPFNRGRGEKLFF. The CDR3, as DNA: TGTGCCAGCAGTTTCTACTCTCCCTTCAACAGGGGGCGCGGTGAAAAACTGTTTTTT.

The chain employs TRBV10-3 and TRBJ2-3; 7 bases line up with TRBD1. CDR1 is ENHRY and CDR2 is SYGVKD in the germline V gene. After removal of 4 bases from V and 1 base from J, the junction contained 8 bases not matched to a gene. This CDR3 has 16 amino acids. The CDR3 protein is CAISAGPGQGTDTQYF. CDR3 in DNA: TGTGCCATCAGTGCCGGCCCTGGACAGGGCACAGATACGCAGTATTTT.

This clone occurred once. The V and J genes are TRBV2 and TRBJ2-2; D gene uncertain. CDR1 and CDR2 from the germline V gene are SNHLY and FYNNEI. The CDR3 extends over 15 amino acids. The V and J ends lost 3 bases and 6 bases respectively, with 14 bases between them. This CDR3 is CASSDTMAAPGELFF. The CDR3 coding sequence is TGTGCCAGCAGTGATACCATGGCGGCTCCCGGGGAGCTGTTTTTT.